The source of this TCR beta chain is a study of T cell changes during pregnancy in multiple sclerosis. Assay used: immunoSEQ multiplex PCR; TCRdb lists only in-frame clones, some missing. Of about 87,000 clones listed, 93% are singletons. Germline V CDR1 and CDR2: GTSNPN, SVGIG (reference sequence). The CDR3 has 13 residues. The V segment lost 5 bases and the J segment 7 bases; nucleotides outside the gene matches: 2. This chain connects TRBV30 to TRBJ1-6; 10 bases match TRBD1. Sequences were derived from peripheral blood, sampled in the third trimester of pregnancy. This sequence originates from a female donor in good health, enrolled as a control in a pregnancy study. The CDR3 protein is CAWRTGGNSPLHF. The DNA of the CDR3 is TGTGCCTGGCGGACAGGGGGGAATTCACCCCTCCACTTT.